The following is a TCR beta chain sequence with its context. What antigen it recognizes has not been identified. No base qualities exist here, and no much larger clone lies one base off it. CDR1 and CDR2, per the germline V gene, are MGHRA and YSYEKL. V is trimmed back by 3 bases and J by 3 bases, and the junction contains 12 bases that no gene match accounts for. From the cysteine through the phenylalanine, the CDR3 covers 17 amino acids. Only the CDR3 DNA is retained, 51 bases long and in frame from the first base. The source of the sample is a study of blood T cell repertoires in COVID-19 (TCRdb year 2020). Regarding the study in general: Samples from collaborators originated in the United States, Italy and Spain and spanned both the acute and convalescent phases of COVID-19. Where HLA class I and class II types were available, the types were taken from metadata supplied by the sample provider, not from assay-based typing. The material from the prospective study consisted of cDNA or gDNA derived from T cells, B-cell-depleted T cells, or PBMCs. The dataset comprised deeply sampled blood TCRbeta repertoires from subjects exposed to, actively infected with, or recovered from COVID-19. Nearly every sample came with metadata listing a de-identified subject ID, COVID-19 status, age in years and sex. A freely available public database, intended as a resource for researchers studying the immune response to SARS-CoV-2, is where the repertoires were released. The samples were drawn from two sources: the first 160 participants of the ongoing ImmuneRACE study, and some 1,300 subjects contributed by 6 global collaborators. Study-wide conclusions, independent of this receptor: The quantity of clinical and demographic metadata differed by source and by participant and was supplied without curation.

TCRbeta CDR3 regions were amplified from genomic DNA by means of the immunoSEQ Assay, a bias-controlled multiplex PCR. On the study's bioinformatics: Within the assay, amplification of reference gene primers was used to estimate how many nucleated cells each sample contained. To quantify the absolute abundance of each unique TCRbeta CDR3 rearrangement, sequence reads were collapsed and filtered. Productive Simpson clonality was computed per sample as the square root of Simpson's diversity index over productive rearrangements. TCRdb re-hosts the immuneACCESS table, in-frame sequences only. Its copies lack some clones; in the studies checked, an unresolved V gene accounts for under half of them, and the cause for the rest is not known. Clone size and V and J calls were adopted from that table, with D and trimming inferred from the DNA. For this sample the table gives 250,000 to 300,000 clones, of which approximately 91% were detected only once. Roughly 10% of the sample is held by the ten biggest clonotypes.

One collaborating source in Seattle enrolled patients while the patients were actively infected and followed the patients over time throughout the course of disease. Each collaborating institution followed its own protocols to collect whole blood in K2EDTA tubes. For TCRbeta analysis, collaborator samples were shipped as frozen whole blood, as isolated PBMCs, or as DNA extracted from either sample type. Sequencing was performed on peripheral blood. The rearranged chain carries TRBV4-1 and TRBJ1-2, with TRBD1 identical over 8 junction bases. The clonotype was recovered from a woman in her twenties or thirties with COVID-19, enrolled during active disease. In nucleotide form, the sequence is TGCGCCAGCAGCCACCAGGGGGCCGACCCCATGGACTATGGCTACACCTTC. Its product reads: CASSHQGADPMDYGYTF.